The rows below give T cell receptor beta chains drawn from one sample of a study of radiotherapy plus CTLA-4 blockade in lung cancer. Sequencing used immunoSEQ multiplex PCR; TCRdb keeps in-frame clones, though not all of them. The table lists around 42,000 clones, around 63% of them singletons, with approximately 17% in the top ten. The starting material was peripheral blood, obtained from a patient treated with radiotherapy plus ipilimumab. All receptors come from a human donor with non-small cell lung cancer who had a partial response to radiotherapy plus ipilimumab. CDR3s include the opening cysteine and the closing phenylalanine or tryptophan. Fields, in order: V gene, D gene, J gene, clone size, CDR3 length, CDR3 protein, CDR3 DNA. The D gene is left open where the match is weak. Size is omitted from some rows. Given values are once, few, many or a class for expanded clones.

V gene: TRBV6-5; D gene: TRBD1; J gene: TRBJ1-3; clone size: -; CDR3 length: 14; CDR3 protein: CASSFRTGGNTIYF; CDR3 DNA: TGTGCCAGCAGTTTCCGGACAGGGGGCAACACCATATATTTT
V gene: TRBV19; D gene: TRBD2; J gene: TRBJ2-5; clone size: few; CDR3 length: 15; CDR3 protein: CASSTGTSGRETQYF; CDR3 DNA: TGTGCCAGTAGTACCGGGACTAGCGGTAGAGAGACCCAGTACTTC
V gene: TRBV19; D gene: TRBD2; J gene: TRBJ2-1; clone size: -; CDR3 length: 16; CDR3 protein: CASSVIAGGSFNEQFF; CDR3 DNA: TGTGCCAGTAGTGTGATAGCGGGAGGCTCCTTCAATGAGCAGTTCTTC
V gene: TRBV7-2; D gene: -; J gene: TRBJ2-7; clone size: -; CDR3 length: 14; CDR3 protein: CASSPRWGPFEQYF; CDR3 DNA: TGTGCCAGCAGCCCCCGATGGGGGCCCTTCGAGCAGTACTTC
V gene: TRBV2; D gene: TRBD1; J gene: TRBJ2-1; clone size: few; CDR3 length: 15; CDR3 protein: CASTETGGGYNEQFF; CDR3 DNA: TGTGCCAGCACCGAAACAGGGGGCGGCTACAATGAGCAGTTCTTC
V gene: TRBV7-9; D gene: TRBD1; J gene: TRBJ1-1; clone size: few; CDR3 length: 13; CDR3 protein: CASRGTGGTEAFF; CDR3 DNA: TGTGCCAGCAGGGGGACAGGGGGCACTGAAGCTTTCTTT
V gene: TRBV30; D gene: -; J gene: TRBJ1-5; clone size: few; CDR3 length: 13; CDR3 protein: CAWSVSSSQPQHF; CDR3 DNA: TGTGCCTGGAGTGTCTCCTCTAGTCAGCCCCAGCATTTT
V gene: TRBV11-2; D gene: -; J gene: TRBJ2-7; clone size: -; CDR3 length: 12; CDR3 protein: CASSELAHEQYF; CDR3 DNA: TGTGCCAGCAGCGAGCTTGCCCACGAGCAGTACTTC
V gene: TRBV5-6; D gene: TRBD1; J gene: TRBJ2-7; clone size: few; CDR3 length: 15; CDR3 protein: CASSAQTDRDYEQYF; CDR3 DNA: TGTGCCAGCAGCGCCCAAACTGACAGGGACTACGAGCAGTACTTC
V gene: TRBV7-9; D gene: TRBD2; J gene: TRBJ2-7; clone size: -; CDR3 length: 16; CDR3 protein: CASSLAASGGKYEQYF; CDR3 DNA: TGTGCCAGCAGCTTAGCCGCTAGCGGGGGGAAGTACGAGCAGTACTTC